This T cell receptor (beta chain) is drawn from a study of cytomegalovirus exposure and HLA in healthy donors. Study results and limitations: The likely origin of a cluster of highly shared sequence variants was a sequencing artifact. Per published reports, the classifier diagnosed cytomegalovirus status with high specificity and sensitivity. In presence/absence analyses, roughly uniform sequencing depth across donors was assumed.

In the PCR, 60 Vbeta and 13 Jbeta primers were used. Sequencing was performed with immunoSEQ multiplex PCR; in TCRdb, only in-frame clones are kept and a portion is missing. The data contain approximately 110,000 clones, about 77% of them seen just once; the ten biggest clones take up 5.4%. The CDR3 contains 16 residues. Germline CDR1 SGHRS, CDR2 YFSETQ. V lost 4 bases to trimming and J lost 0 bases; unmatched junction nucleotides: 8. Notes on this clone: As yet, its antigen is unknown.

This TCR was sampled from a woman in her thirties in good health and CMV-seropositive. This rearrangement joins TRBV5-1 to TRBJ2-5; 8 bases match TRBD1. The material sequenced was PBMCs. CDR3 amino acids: CASSSGQGSYQETQYF. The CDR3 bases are TGCGCCAGCAGCAGTGGACAGGGTTCGTACCAAGAGACCCAGTACTTC.